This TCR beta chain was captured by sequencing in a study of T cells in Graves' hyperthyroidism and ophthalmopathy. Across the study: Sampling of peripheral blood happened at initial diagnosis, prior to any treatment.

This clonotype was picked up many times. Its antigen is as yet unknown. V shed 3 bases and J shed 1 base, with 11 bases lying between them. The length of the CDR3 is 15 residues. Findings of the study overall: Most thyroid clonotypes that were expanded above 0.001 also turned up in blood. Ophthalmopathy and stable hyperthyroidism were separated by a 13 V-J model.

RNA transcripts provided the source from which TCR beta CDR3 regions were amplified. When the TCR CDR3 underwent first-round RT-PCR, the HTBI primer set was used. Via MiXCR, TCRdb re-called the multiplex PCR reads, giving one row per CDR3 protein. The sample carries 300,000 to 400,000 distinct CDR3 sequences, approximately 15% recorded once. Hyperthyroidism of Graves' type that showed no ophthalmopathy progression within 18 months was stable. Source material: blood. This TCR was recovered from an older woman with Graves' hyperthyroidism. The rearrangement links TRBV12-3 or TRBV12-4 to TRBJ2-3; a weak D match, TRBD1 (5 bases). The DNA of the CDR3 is TGTGCCAGCAGTTTGACCCTAGGGGGCACAGATACGCAGTATTTT. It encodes CASSLTLGGTDTQYF.